One and the same sample provided the 32 T cell receptor beta chains below, sequenced in a study of cytomegalovirus exposure and HLA in healthy donors. Primers included in the PCR were 60 Vbeta and 13 Jbeta primers. This table comes from immunoSEQ multiplex PCR, and its TCRdb copy is limited to in-frame clones, with some not included. The sample includes roughly 68,000 clones, around four fifths of them seen just once. Specimen: PBMCs. These receptors were collected from a male donor in good health and CMV-seropositive.

This clone was seen a single time. V is TRBV5-8 and J is TRBJ2-7; the D is unclear. V lost 4 bases to trimming and J lost 7 bases, with 12 bases between them. Germline lookup yields CDR1 SGHTS and CDR2 YDEGEE. This CDR3 is built from 12 residues. The CDR3 DNA is TGTGCCAGCAGCGTGTCAGTAAGTGAGCAGTACTTC. This sequence encodes CASSVSVSEQYF. Using reference TRBV5-8 and TRBJ2-7 for the parts outside the CDR3, the full variable domain is EAGVTQSPTHLIKTRGQQATLRCSPISGHTSVYWYQQALGLGLQFLLWYDEGEERNRGNFPPRFSGRQFPNYSSELNVNALELEDSALYLCASSVSVSEQYFGPGTRLTVT.

The J gene is TRBJ1-1, the V gene TRBV11-1; D remains unclear. The CDR3 sequence is 19 residues long. Germline CDR1 and CDR2: SGHAT and FQDESV (reference sequence). V was cut by 4 bases and J by 0 bases, with 24 bases left in between. CDR3 loop: CASSSLTPPFEVMNTEAFF. CDR3 DNA: TGTGCCAGCAGCTCACTCACCCCCCCTTTTGAGGTCATGAACACTGAAGCTTTCTTT.

This sequence joins TRBV6-5 and TRBJ2-1; 11 bases align to TRBD2. CDR3 length: 14 amino acids. The germline gives CDR1 MNHEY, CDR2 SVGAGI. J was trimmed by 2 bases and V by 8 bases; bases with no gene match: 2. The CDR3 sequence: CASSGLAAYNEQFF. DNA for the CDR3: TGTGCCAGCTCGGGACTAGCGGCCTACAATGAGCAGTTCTTC.

This sequence joins TRBV13 and TRBJ1-2; no clear D gene. This CDR3 is 12 amino acids long. CDR1 and CDR2 (germline): PRHDT, FYEKMQ (reference sequence). V lost 3 bases, J lost 7 bases, and 9 bases lay in between. Here the CDR3 DNA reads TGTGCCAGCAGCTTTAGAGGCCCTGGCTACACCTTC. It specifies CASSFRGPGYTF. Drawing the rest from reference TRBV13 and TRBJ1-2, the complete variable domain is AAGVIQSPRHLIKEKRETATLKCYPIPRHDTVYWYQQGPGQDPQFLISFYEKMQSDKGSIPDRFSAQQFSDYHSELNMSSLELGDSALYFCASSFRGPGYTFGSGTRLTVV.

The genes are TRBV13 and TRBJ2-3; TRBD2 is a possible D gene (5 bases). Trimming pared 0 bases from V and 3 bases from J, leaving 13 bases between. CDR3 length: 16 amino acids. Germline lookup yields CDR1 PRHDT and CDR2 FYEKMQ (reference sequence). CDR3 loop: CASSLGLPEVTDTQYF. CDR3 nucleotides: TGTGCCAGCAGCTTAGGCCTCCCGGAGGTTACAGATACGCAGTATTTT.

The chain uses TRBV9 and TRBJ2-3, with 11 bases aligning to TRBD2. Trimming took 4 bases from V and 4 from J; bases not matched to a gene: 8. Germline V gives CDR1 SGDLS, CDR2 YYNGEE. The CDR3 has 16 amino acids. DNA for the CDR3: TGTGCCAGCAGCCCACGGATTAGCGGGGGGGCAGATACGCAGTATTTT. It yields the protein CASSPRISGGADTQYF. Variable domain in full (rest from reference TRBV9 and TRBJ2-3): DSGVTQTPKHLITATGQRVTLRCSPRSGDLSVYWYQQSLDQGLQFLIQYYNGEERAKGNILERFSAQQFPDLHSELNLSSLELGDSALYFCASSPRISGGADTQYFGPGTRLTVL.

The chain couples TRBV19 to TRBJ2-3, with 7 bases fitting TRBD1. The length of the CDR3 is 15 residues. Trimming removed 6 bases from V and 5 bases from J; junction bases left unmatched: 11. Germline assignment: CDR1 LNHDA and CDR2 SQIVND (reference sequence). The CDR3 DNA follows: TGTGCCAGTAGCCTTACGACAGGGTCGGGAGATACGCAGTATTTT. Translating it yields CASSLTTGSGDTQYF. Complete variable domain (other parts from reference TRBV19 and TRBJ2-3): DGGITQSPKYLFRKEGQNVTLSCEQNLNHDAMYWYRQDPGQGLRLIYYSQIVNDFQKGDIAEGYSVSREKKESFPLTVTSAQKNPTAFYLCASSLTTGSGDTQYFGPGTRLTVL.

The chain uses TRBV13 and TRBJ1-1; 7 bases agree with TRBD1. The germline gives CDR1 PRHDT, CDR2 FYEKMQ (reference sequence). The CDR3 covers 12 residues. Trimming at V came to 6 bases and at J to 5 bases, leaving 3 bases not matched to a gene. The CDR3 spells CASSLTGTEAFF. CDR3 in DNA: TGTGCCAGCAGTTTGACAGGGACTGAAGCTTTCTTT.

V usage is TRBV2 and J usage is TRBJ1-6; D is undetermined. CDR1 and CDR2 (germline): SNHLY, FYNNEI. There are 14 residues in the CDR3. V was shortened by 7 bases and J by 9 bases, with 16 bases between the two germline ends. CDR3 sequence: CASTGPGLTSPLHF. In nucleotides, the CDR3 is TGTGCCAGCACCGGCCCCGGGTTGACTTCACCCCTCCACTTT.

The gene calls are TRBV4-3 and TRBJ2-5, with a weak D call TRBD2 (7 bases). This CDR3 has 12 residues. Looked up from germline, CDR1 is LGHNA and CDR2 is YSLEER. Trimming left V 8 bases short and J 4 bases short, with 11 bases between. CDR3 sequence: CASGGAGETQYF. CDR3 in DNA: TGCGCCAGCGGGGGGGCCGGAGAGACCCAGTACTTC.

The chain recombines TRBV7-9 with TRBJ1-1; no clear D gene. CDR1 SEHNR and CDR2 FQNEAQ come from the germline V gene (reference sequence). This CDR3 is 11 amino acids long. Trimming removed 5 bases at V and 8 bases at J, with 9 bases between. For the CDR3, the DNA is TGTGCCAGCAGCCCATATCTAGAAGCTTTCTTT. Its translation: CASSPYLEAFF.

This chain connects TRBV6-1 to TRBJ1-2; perhaps TRBD1 as D (5 bases). CDR1 is MNHNS, CDR2 SASEGT, per germline. The germline V and J ends were trimmed by 6 bases and 6 bases, with 20 bases remaining between them. CDR3 size: 15 residues. CDR3 loop: CASRDGGGFPDGYTF. The CDR3 DNA reads TGTGCCAGCAGGGATGGGGGAGGGTTCCCGGATGGCTACACCTTC.

The chain couples TRBV11-2 to TRBJ1-2; D perhaps matches TRBD1 (6 bases). Germline values: CDR1 SGHAT, CDR2 FQNNGV. The CDR3 spans 13 residues. V gave up 4 bases and J gave up 6 bases, with 12 bases separating them. The CDR3 sequence is CASSSYRENGYTF. The CDR3 DNA follows: TGTGCCAGCAGCTCATACAGGGAAAATGGCTACACCTTC. Based on the CDR3 plus reference TRBV11-2 and TRBJ1-2, the full variable domain is EAGVAQSPRYKIIEKRQSVAFWCNPISGHATLYWYQQILGQGPKLLIQFQNNGVVDDSQLPKDRFSAERLKGVDSTLKIQPAKLEDSAVYLCASSSYRENGYTFGSGTRLTVV.

The rearrangement uses TRBV7-9 and TRBJ2-7; D not resolved. Looked up from germline, CDR1 is SEHNR and CDR2 is FQNEAQ (reference sequence). The CDR3 contains 12 residues. V lost 2 bases and J lost 5, with 7 bases in between. This chain's CDR3 is CASSLFLHEQYF. The CDR3 region has the DNA TGTGCCAGCAGCTTATTTCTACACGAGCAGTACTTC.

This clone appeared a single time. V gene TRBV7-9 combines with J gene TRBJ1-3; 9 bases match TRBD1. V lost 5 bases and J lost 0; bases outside the gene matches: 14. The CDR3 contains 19 residues. Germline V gene data show CDR1 as SEHNR and CDR2 as FQNEAQ (reference sequence). The CDR3 bases are TGTGCCAGCAGCCCAGATCCGGGACAGGGTCAGTTCTCTGGAAACACCATATATTTT. Translation gives CASSPDPGQGQFSGNTIYF.

The chain is built from TRBV7-6 and TRBJ2-7, with 7 bases aligning to TRBD1. This CDR3 is 17 amino acids long. The germline CDR1 and CDR2 sequences are SGHVS and FNYEAQ. After removal of 1 base from V and 6 bases from J, the junction contained 15 bases not matched to a gene. The CDR3 nucleotides read TGTGCCAGCAGCTTAGAGGTTTTACAGGGGCATTCCGGCGAGCAGTACTTC. Translating gives CASSLEVLQGHSGEQYF.

V and J are TRBV7-2 and TRBJ2-1; 10 bases fit TRBD2. The germline V gene has CDR1 SGHTA and CDR2 FQGNSA. The CDR3 is 15 residues long. V trimming: 5 bases; J trimming: 4 bases; junction bases outside the gene matches: 5. CDR3 protein: CASSPSGGHYNEQFF. CDR3 coding DNA: TGTGCCAGCAGCCCTAGCGGGGGCCATTACAATGAGCAGTTCTTC.

The chain couples TRBV4-1 to TRBJ2-5; the match to TRBD2 covers 11 bases. The CDR3 loop spans 18 amino acids. Losses at the gene ends were 1 base for V and 3 bases for J; bases not matched to a gene: 10. Germline V gives CDR1 MGHRA, CDR2 YSYEKL. CDR3 DNA: TGCGCCAGCAGCCAAGGAGGGACTAGCGGCGTACACAAAGAGACCCAGTACTTC. It specifies CASSQGGTSGVHKETQYF.

This clone occurred once. CDR3 bases: TGTGCCAGCAGCTTAGGTCAGGGGTACGAGCAGTACTTC. This gives the protein CASSLGQGYEQYF. The chain uses TRBV13 and TRBJ2-7, with a weak D call TRBD1 (6 bases). CDR1 is PRHDT, CDR2 FYEKMQ, per germline (reference sequence). V was trimmed by 0 bases and J by 4 bases, leaving 7 bases between them. The CDR3 consists of 13 residues.

This chain joins TRBV15 and TRBJ2-5; 9 bases align to TRBD1. Germline V gives CDR1 LNHNV, CDR2 YYDKDF (reference sequence). The CDR3 covers 14 residues. J lost 7 bases, V lost 8 bases, and 11 bases had no gene match. CDR3 region: CATDTGQGIGTQYF. DNA for the CDR3: TGTGCCACCGATACGGGACAGGGAATAGGGACCCAGTACTTC.

In its sample, this clone was seen once. The rearrangement links TRBV19 to TRBJ1-1; D perhaps matches TRBD1 (5 bases). The CDR3 is made up of 15 amino acids. Trimming took off 1 base at V and 1 base at J, with 10 bases between the two ends. CDR1 and CDR2 (germline): LNHDA, SQIVND (reference sequence). The CDR3 spells CASSIADSGNTEAFF. In DNA form, the CDR3 reads TGTGCCAGTAGTATAGCCGACAGTGGGAACACTGAAGCTTTCTTT.

The rearrangement links TRBV2 to TRBJ1-6; unclear D gene. V gave up 8 bases and J gave up 2 bases, with 10 bases separating them. The CDR3 has 14 residues. Germline V gene data show CDR1 as SNHLY and CDR2 as FYNNEI. The CDR3 here is CASDKAAYNSPLHF. DNA of the CDR3: TGTGCCAGCGATAAAGCGGCCTATAATTCACCCCTCCACTTT.

This clone has more than one count but fewer than ten. The identical CDR3 is also encoded by other nucleotide sequences in the sample. This chain links TRBV4-1 with TRBJ2-1; weak D call: TRBD2 (5 bases). CDR1 and CDR2 (germline): MGHRA, YSYEKL. This CDR3 is 16 amino acids long. The germline V and J ends were trimmed by 1 base and 2 bases, with 12 bases remaining between them. CDR3 bases: TGCGCCAGCAGCCAAGTGGACTTAATAACCTACAATGAGCAGTTCTTC. Its translation is CASSQVDLITYNEQFF.

The chain uses TRBV30 and TRBJ2-5; 12 bases match TRBD1. The J call may be mistaken, given a closer DNA end match to TRBJ2-7. The V gene's germline CDR1 is GTSNPN and CDR2 SVGIG (reference sequence). The CDR3 covers 12 residues. As DNA, the CDR3 is TGTGGATGGGGACAGGGGGCATACGAGCAGTACTTC. Residues: CGWGQGAYEQYF.

The rearrangement uses TRBV19 and TRBJ2-7, with 8 bases matching TRBD1. CDR1 and CDR2 (germline): LNHDA, SQIVND (reference sequence). The CDR3 is 14 residues long. J was trimmed by 3 bases and V by 3 bases; bases with no gene match: 4. The chain's CDR3 is CASSMTGAVYEQYF. Here the CDR3 DNA reads TGTGCCAGTAGTATGACAGGGGCCGTCTACGAGCAGTACTTC.

The chain uses TRBV9 and TRBJ1-5; D uncertain. CDR1 and CDR2 (germline): SGDLS, YYNGEE. Trimming removed 0 bases from V and 6 bases from J, with 10 bases in between. The CDR3 consists of 14 residues. DNA of the CDR3: TGTGCCAGCAGCGTAGACGGGTATACTCAGCCCCAGCATTTT. Translating gives CASSVDGYTQPQHF. Variable domain in full (rest from reference TRBV9 and TRBJ1-5): DSGVTQTPKHLITATGQRVTLRCSPRSGDLSVYWYQQSLDQGLQFLIQYYNGEERAKGNILERFSAQQFPDLHSELNLSSLELGDSALYFCASSVDGYTQPQHFGDGTRLSIL.

A word on this clone: Compared with germline, one end of the junction differs, possibly owing to a read error. The chain recombines TRBV7-9 with TRBJ1-3; maybe TRBD1 (6 bases). Germline V lookup: CDR1 SEHNR, CDR2 FQNEAQ (reference sequence). The CDR3 covers 13 residues. This CDR3 reads CASSLDRAREGDF. CDR3 DNA: TGTGCCAGCAGCTTAGACAGGGCCCGCGAGGGAGATTTT.

V is TRBV11-2 and J is TRBJ1-1; D is possibly TRBD1 (5 bases). Germline loops: CDR1 SGHAT, CDR2 FQNNGV. V was pared by 5 bases and J by 10 bases, with 23 bases between. The CDR3 totals 15 residues. The CDR3 is CASSTIRSTSTGAFF. The CDR3 DNA sequence: TGTGCCAGCAGCACTATAAGGTCTACCTCAACAGGAGCTTTCTTT. The whole variable domain, filled in from reference TRBV11-2 and TRBJ1-1, reads EAGVAQSPRYKIIEKRQSVAFWCNPISGHATLYWYQQILGQGPKLLIQFQNNGVVDDSQLPKDRFSAERLKGVDSTLKIQPAKLEDSAVYLCASSTIRSTSTGAFFGQGTRLTVV.

This clone has only a few counts. The gene calls are TRBV7-8 and TRBJ2-7; TRBD2 agrees at 9 bases. The germline CDR1 and CDR2 sequences are SGHVS and FQNEAQ. The CDR3 is 16 amino acids. Trimming took 6 bases from V and 1 from J; bases not matched to a gene: 10. The DNA of the CDR3 is TGTGCCAGCAGACAGAACGAGCGGGGGGTTTCCTACGAGCAGTACTTC. Its translation is CASRQNERGVSYEQYF.

The chain links TRBV30 to TRBJ2-7; TRBD1 matches at 9 bases. The CDR3 sequence is 15 residues long. Trimming cost V 0 bases and J 3 bases; bases outside gene matches: 6. From germline, CDR1 is GTSNPN and CDR2 SVGIG (reference sequence). CDR3 sequence: CAWSVHGTGFYEQYF. Here the CDR3 DNA reads TGTGCCTGGAGTGTACATGGGACAGGGTTCTACGAGCAGTACTTC.

This chain uses TRBV5-1 with TRBJ1-6; D unclear. The CDR3 is 14 residues long. CDR1 and CDR2 (germline): SGHRS, YFSETQ. The V end was cut by 2 bases, the J end by 10 bases, with 13 bases between. CDR3 bases: TGCGCCAGCAGCTTTCGGGGAGGCCAATCACCCCTCCACTTT. Translating it yields CASSFRGGQSPLHF.

The rearrangement uses TRBV5-1 and TRBJ2-5; TRBD1 might be the D (6 bases). Per the germline V gene, CDR1 is SGHRS and CDR2 is YFSETQ. V was pared by 4 bases and J by 4 bases, with 8 bases between. CDR3 length equals 12 residues. The CDR3 DNA sequence: TGCGCCAGCAGCCAGACAGGAGAGACCCAGTACTTC. Amino acids: CASSQTGETQYF.